This T cell receptor beta chain is from a study of blood T cell repertoires in COVID-19. Study as a whole: The samples span acute and convalescent COVID-19 from the United States, Italy and Spain.

In the study's own analysis: Amplified reference gene primers provided the basis for estimating nucleated cell counts. Clones were read by immunoSEQ multiplex PCR, and TCRdb kept only the in-frame ones, dropping some. That table gives V, J and clone size, and the DNA gave D and trimming. The repertoire holds 150,000 to 200,000 clones, approximately 86% seen once, with roughly 1.4% in the top ten. This clonotype was sampled from a woman between 50 and 59 years old with acute or convalescent COVID-19. Sequencing was carried out using peripheral blood.

CDR3: CASSLIVGAGGVYEQYF. CDR3 nucleotide sequence: TGCGCCAGCAGCCTCATAGTGGGGGCAGGGGGCGTCTACGAGCAGTACTTC. The rearrangement uses TRBV5-1 and TRBJ2-7; 8 nucleotides align to TRBD1. The CDR3 extends over 17 amino acids. The trim removed 4 bases at V and 3 bases at J, leaving 15 bases unmatched. In germline, CDR1 is SGHRS, CDR2 YFSETQ.